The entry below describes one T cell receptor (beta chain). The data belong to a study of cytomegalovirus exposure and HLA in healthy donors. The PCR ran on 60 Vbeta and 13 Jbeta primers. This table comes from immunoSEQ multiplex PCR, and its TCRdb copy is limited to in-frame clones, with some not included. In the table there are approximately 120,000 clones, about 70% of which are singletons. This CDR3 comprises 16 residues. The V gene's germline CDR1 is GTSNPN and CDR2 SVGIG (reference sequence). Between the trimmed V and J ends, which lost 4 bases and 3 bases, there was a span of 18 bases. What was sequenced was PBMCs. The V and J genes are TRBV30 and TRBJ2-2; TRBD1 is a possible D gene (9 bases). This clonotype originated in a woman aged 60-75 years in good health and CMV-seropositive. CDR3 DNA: TGTGCCTGGACCCGGGAGGGGACAGGGCACACCGGGGAGCTGTTTTTT. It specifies CAWTREGTGHTGELFF.